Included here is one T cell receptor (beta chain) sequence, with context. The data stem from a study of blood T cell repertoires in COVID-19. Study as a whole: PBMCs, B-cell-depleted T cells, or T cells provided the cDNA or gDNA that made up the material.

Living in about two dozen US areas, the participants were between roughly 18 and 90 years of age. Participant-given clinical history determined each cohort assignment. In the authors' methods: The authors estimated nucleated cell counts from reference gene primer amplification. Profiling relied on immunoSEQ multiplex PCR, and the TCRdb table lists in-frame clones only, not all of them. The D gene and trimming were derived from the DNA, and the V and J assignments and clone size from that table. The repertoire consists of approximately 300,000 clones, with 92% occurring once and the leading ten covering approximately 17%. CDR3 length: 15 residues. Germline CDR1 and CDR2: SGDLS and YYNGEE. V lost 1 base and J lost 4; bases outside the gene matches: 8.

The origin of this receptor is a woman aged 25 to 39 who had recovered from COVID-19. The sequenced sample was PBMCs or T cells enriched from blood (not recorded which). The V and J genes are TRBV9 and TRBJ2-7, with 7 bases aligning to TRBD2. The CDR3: CASSVNSGGRYEQYF. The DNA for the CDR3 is TGTGCCAGCAGCGTAAATTCTGGCGGGAGATACGAGCAGTACTTC. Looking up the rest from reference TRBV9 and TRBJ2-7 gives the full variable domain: DSGVTQTPKHLITATGQRVTLRCSPRSGDLSVYWYQQSLDQGLQFLIQYYNGEERAKGNILERFSAQQFPDLHSELNLSSLELGDSALYFCASSVNSGGRYEQYFGPGTRLTVT.